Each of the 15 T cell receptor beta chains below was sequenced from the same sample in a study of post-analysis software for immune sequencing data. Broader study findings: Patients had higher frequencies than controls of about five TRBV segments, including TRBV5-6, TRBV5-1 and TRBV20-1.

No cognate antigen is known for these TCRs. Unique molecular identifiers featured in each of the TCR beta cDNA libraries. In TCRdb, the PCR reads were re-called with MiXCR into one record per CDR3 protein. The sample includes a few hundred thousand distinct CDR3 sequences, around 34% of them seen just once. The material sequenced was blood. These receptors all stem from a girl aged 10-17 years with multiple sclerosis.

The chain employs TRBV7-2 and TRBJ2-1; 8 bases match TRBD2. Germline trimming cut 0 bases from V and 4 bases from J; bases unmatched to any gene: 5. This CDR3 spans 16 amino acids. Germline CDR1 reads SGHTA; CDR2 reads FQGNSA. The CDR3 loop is CASSLASSGAYNEQFF. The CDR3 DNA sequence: TGTGCCAGCAGCTTAGCGAGTAGCGGGGCTTACAATGAGCAGTTCTTC.

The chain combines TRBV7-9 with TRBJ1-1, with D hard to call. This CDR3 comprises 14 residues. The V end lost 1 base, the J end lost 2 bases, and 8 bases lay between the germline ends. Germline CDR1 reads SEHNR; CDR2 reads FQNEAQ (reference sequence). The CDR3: CASSLGLENTEAFF. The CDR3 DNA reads TGTGCCAGCAGCTTAGGCCTGGAAAACACTGAAGCTTTCTTT.

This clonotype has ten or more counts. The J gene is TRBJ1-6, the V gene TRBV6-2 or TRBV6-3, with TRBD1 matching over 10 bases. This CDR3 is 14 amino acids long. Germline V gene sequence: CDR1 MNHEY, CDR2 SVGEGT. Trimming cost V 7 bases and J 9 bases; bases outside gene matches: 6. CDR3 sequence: CASIRDRGSSPLHF. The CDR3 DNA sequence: TGTGCCAGCATCCGGGACAGGGGTAGTTCACCCCTCCACTTT.

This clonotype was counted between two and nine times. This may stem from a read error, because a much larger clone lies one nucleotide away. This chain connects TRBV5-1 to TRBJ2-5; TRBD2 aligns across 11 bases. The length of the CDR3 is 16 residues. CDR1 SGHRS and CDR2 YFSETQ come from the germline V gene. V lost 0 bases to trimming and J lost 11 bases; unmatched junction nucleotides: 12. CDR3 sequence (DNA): TGCGCCAGCAGCTTGGCCACTAGCGGGAGTTACAATGAGCAGTACTTC. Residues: CASSLATSGSYNEQYF.

DNA for the CDR3: TGTGCCAGCAGCTTAGTAGGGACTAGGTTAGATACGCAGTATTTT. This encodes CASSLVGTRLDTQYF. The chain is built from TRBV7-2 and TRBJ2-3, with 8 positions matching TRBD2. This CDR3 has 15 residues. V dropped 1 base and J dropped 5; count of bases not matched to a gene: 5. Germline CDR1 is SGHTA and CDR2 is FQGNSA.

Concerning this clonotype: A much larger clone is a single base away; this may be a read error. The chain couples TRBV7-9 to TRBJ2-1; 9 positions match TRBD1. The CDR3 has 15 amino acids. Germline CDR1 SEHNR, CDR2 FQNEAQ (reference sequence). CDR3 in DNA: TGTGCCAACAGCTACGGGGACAGGGTTTACCGTGAGCAGTTCTTC. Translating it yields CANSYGDRVYREQFF.

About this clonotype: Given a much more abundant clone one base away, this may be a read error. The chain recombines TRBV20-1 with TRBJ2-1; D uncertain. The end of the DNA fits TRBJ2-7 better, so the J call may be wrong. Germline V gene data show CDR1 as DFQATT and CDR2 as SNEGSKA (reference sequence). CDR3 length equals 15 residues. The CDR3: CSARVSLRTYNEQYF. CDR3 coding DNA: TGCAGTGCTAGAGTATCCCTTAGAACCTACAATGAGCAGTACTTC.

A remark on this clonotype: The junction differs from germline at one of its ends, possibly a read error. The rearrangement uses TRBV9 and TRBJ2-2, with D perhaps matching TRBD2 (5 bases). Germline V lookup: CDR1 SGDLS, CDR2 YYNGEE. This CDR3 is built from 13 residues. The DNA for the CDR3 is TGTGCCAGCAGCGTTACGGAGTCTGGGGAGCGGTTTTTT. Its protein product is CASSVTESGERFF. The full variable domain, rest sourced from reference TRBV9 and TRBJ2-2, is DSGVTQTPKHLITATGQRVTLRCSPRSGDLSVYWYQQSLDQGLQFLIQYYNGEERAKGNILERFSAQQFPDLHSELNLSSLELGDSALYFCASSVTESGERFFGEGSRLTVL.

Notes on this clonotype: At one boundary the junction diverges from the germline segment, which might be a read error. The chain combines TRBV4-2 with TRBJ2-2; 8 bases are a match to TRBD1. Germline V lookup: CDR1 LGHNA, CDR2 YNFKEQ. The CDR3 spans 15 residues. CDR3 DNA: TGTGCCAGCAGCGCGGACAGGGAAGGAGACGGGGAGCGGTTTTTT. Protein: CASSADREGDGERFF.

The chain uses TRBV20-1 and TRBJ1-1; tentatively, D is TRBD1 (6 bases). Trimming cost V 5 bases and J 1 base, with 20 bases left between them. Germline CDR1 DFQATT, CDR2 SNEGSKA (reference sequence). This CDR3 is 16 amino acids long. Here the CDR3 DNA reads TGCAGTGCTGCACCTACCACAGGGACTGGGAACACTGAAGCTTTCTTT. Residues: CSAAPTTGTGNTEAFF.

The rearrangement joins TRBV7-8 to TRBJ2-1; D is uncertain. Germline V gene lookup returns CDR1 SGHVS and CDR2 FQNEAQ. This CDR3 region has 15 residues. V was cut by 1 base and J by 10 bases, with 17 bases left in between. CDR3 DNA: TGTGCCAGCAGCTTAGAGGATTTGACAAACTCAGAGCAGTTCTTC. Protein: CASSLEDLTNSEQFF.

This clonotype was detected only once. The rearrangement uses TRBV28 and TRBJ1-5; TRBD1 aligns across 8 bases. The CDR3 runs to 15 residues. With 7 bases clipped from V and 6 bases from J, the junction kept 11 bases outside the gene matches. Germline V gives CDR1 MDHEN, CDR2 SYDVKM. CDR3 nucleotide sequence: TGTGCCAGCATAGGCCAGGGGGCGCGGGCTCAGCCCCAGCATTTT. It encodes CASIGQGARAQPQHF.

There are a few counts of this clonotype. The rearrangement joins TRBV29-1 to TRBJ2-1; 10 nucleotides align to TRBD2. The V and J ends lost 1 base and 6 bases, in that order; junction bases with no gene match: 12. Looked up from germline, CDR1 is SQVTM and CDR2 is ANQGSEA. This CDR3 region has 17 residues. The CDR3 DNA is TGCAGCGTTGAAGGGGGGAGTAGAGCGGGAGGGCGCAATGAGCAGTTCTTC. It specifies CSVEGGSRAGGRNEQFF.

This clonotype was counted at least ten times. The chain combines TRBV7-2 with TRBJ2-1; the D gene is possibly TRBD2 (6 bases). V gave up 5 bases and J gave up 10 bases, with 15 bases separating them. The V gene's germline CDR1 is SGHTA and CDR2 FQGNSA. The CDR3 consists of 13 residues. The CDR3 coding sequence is TGTGCCAGCAGCGGTGGGATTCGGGGGGAGCAGTTCTTC. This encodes CASSGGIRGEQFF. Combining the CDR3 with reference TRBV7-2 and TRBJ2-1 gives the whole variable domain GAGVSQSPSNKVTEKGKDVELRCDPISGHTALYWYRQSLGQGLEFLIYFQGNSAPDKSGLPSDRFSAERTGGSVSTLTIQRTQQEDSAVYLCASSGGIRGEQFFGPGTRLTVL.

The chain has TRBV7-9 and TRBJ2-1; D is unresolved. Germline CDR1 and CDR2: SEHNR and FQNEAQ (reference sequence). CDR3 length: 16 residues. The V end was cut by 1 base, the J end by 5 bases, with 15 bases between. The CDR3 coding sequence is TGTGCCAGCAGCTTAGTCCCGCCATGGGTAAACAATGAGCAGTTCTTC. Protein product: CASSLVPPWVNNEQFF.